This T cell receptor beta chain appears in the sequencing data of a study of blood T cells in healthy people across ages. As for this clonotype: What it binds is unknown.

For the second PCR, which ran for 7 to 11 cycles, a sample-barcoded 5' primer and a J-beta primer mix were used. One entry per CDR3 protein results from TCRdb running MiXCR on the 5' RACE reads. The sample records about 1.5 million distinct CDR3 sequences, around 40% being singletons. Findings of the study overall: TCR beta diversity tracked closely with naive T cell percentage.

Those donating, healthy Caucasian individuals from Russia, were aged roughly 6 to 95. The CDR3 is made up of 14 amino acids. The ends lost 7 bases at V and 1 base at J; junction bases unmatched: 5. The receptor was isolated from a woman younger than 35 in good health. The V and J genes are TRBV12-3 or TRBV12-4 and TRBJ2-5; 8 positions match TRBD1. The sequenced sample consisted of blood. The CDR3 reads CASTLGQAQETQYF. The CDR3 DNA sequence: TGTGCCAGCACCCTGGGACAGGCCCAAGAGACCCAGTACTTC.